The rows below give T cell receptor beta chains drawn from one sample of a study of PD-1 blockade in mismatch repair-deficient tumors. Using immunoSEQ multiplex PCR, the repertoire was profiled, and TCRdb retains in-frame clones only, with some absent. This table holds around 110,000 clones, about three quarters found once. This sample comprised peripheral blood, obtained 60 to 65 weeks after starting pembrolizumab. The source is an adult with mismatch repair-deficient cancer. Each CDR3 is given with its conserved first and last residue. The D gene is left open where the match is weak. Rows may omit the clone size; those that give it use once, few, many or a size class.

d_call	v_call	j_call	clone_size	cdr3_nt	cdr3_aa
-	TRBV19	TRBJ2-1	few	TGTGCCAGTAGTATTAGCGTAAGTGGTGAGCAGTTCTTC	CASSISVSGEQFF
-	TRBV12-5	TRBJ1-4	-	TGTGCTAGTGGTTTTCACAGCACAACTAATGAAAAACTGTTTTTT	CASGFHSTTNEKLFF
-	TRBV11-2	TRBJ2-5	-	TGTGCCAGCAGCTTAGATCGGGCTAGTTGGGAGACCCAGTACTTC	CASSLDRASWETQYF
TRBD2	TRBV6-5	TRBJ2-7	-	TGTGCCAGCGCGGGGGGGGACCGATCCTACGAGCAGTACTTC	CASAGGDRSYEQYF
TRBD2	TRBV10-3	TRBJ2-7	-	TGTGCCATCAGTGAGGGGACTAGCAGCGAGCAGTACTTC	CAISEGTSSEQYF
-	TRBV30	TRBJ1-1	medium-sized	TGTGCCTGGGGCCGATCGACGAGAGGGACTGAAGCTTTCTTT	CAWGRSTRGTEAFF
-	TRBV9	TRBJ2-7	-	TGTGCCAGCAGCGTAGGCGGAGGGGATACCTACGAGCAGTACTTC	CASSVGGGDTYEQYF
-	TRBV11-1	TRBJ1-1	once	TGTGCCAGCAGAAGGGGGGGTAACACTGAAGCTTTCTTT	CASRRGGNTEAFF
TRBD1	TRBV5-1	TRBJ1-1	-	TGCGCCAGCAGCCCAGAAGGACAGGGGGCTTGGGCTGAAGCTTTCTTT	CASSPEGQGAWAEAFF
TRBD1	TRBV5-1	TRBJ1-1	-	TGCGCCAGCAGCTCCCAGGGGACAGTGAAGACTGAAGCTTTCTTT	CASSSQGTVKTEAFF
TRBD2	TRBV7-2	TRBJ2-1	-	TGTGCCAGCAGCTTAGGTCCCCTAGCGGGAGGGTACAATGAGCAGTTCTTC	CASSLGPLAGGYNEQFF